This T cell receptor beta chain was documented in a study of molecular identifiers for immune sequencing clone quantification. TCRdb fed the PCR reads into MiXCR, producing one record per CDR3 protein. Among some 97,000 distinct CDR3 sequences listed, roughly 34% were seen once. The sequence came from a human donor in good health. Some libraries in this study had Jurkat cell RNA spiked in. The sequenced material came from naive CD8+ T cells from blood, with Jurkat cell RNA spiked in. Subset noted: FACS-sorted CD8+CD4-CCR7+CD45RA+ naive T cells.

CDR3 sequence: CSASHSGSSYEQYF. The CDR3 DNA follows: TGCAGTGCTAGTCACAGCGGGAGCTCCTACGAGCAGTACTTC. The J gene is TRBJ2-7, the V gene TRBV20-1; 8 nucleotides match TRBD2. The CDR3 contains 14 residues. Germline loops: CDR1 DFQATT, CDR2 SNEGSKA (reference sequence). Trimming removed 3 bases from V and 0 bases from J; junction bases left unmatched: 4.